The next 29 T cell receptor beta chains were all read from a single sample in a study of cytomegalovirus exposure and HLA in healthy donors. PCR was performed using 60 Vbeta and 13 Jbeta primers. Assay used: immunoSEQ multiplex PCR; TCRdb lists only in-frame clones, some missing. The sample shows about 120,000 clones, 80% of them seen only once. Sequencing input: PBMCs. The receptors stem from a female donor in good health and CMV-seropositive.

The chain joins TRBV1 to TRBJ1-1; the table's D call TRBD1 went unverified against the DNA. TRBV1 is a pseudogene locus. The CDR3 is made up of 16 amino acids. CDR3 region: CTSSFRQDPMNTEAFF. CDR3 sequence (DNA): TGCACCAGCAGCTTCCGACAGGACCCTATGAACACTGAAGCTTTCTTT.

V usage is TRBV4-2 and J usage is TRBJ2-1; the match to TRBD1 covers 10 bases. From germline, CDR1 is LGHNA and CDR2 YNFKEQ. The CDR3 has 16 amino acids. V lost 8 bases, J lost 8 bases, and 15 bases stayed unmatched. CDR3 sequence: CASGYPGQGSLDEQFF. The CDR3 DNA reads TGTGCCAGCGGATACCCGGGACAGGGGTCCTTGGATGAGCAGTTCTTC.

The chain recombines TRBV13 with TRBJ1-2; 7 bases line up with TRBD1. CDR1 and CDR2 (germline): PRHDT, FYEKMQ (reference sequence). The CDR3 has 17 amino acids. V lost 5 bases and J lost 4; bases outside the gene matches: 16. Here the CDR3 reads CASSDSDRTQQIYGYTF. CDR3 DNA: TGTGCCAGCAGCGACTCGGACAGGACTCAACAAATCTATGGCTACACCTTC.

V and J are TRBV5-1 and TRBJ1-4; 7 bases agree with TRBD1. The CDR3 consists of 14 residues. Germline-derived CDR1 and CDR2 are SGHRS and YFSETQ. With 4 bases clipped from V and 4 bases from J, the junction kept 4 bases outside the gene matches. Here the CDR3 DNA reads TGCGCCAGCAGCAGGACAGGACTTAATGAAAAACTGTTTTTT. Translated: CASSRTGLNEKLFF.

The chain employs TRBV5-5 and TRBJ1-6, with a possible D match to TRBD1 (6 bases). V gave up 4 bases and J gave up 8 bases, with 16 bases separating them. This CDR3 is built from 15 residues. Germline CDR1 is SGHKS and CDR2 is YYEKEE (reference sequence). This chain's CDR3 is CASSQEGGGHSPLHF. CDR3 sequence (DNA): TGTGCCAGCAGCCAGGAAGGGGGTGGCCATTCACCCCTCCACTTT.

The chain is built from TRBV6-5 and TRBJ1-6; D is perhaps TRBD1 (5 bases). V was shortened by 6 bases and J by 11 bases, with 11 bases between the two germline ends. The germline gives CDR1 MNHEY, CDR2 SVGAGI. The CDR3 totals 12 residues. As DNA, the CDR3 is TGTGCCAGCAGCGAAGGGGCCCCACCCCTCCACTTT. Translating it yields CASSEGAPPLHF.

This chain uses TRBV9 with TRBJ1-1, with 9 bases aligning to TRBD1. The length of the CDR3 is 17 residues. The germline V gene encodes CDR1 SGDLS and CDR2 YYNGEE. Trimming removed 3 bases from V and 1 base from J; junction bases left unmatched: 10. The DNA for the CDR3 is TGTGCCAGCAGCGCACAGGGGGCGTCGTTAGGGAACACTGAAGCTTTCTTT. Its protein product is CASSAQGASLGNTEAFF.

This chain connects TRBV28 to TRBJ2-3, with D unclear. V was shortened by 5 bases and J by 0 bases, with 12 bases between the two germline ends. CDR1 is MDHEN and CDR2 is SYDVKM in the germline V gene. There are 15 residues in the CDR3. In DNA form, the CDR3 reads TGTGCCAGCAGTCCCGTGTCCCCGAGCACAGATACGCAGTATTTT. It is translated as CASSPVSPSTDTQYF. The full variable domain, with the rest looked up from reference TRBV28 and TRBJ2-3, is DVKVTQSSRYLVKRTGEKVFLECVQDMDHENMFWYRQDPGLGLRLIYFSYDVKMKEKGDIPEGYSVSREKKERFSLILESASTNQTSMYLCASSPVSPSTDTQYFGPGTRLTVL.

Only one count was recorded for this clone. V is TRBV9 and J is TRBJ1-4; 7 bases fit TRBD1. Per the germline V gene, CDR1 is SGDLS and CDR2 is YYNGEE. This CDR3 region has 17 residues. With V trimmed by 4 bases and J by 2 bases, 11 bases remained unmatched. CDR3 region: CASSRGAPGGTNEKLFF. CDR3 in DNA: TGTGCCAGCAGCCGAGGGGCTCCAGGGGGGACTAATGAAAAACTGTTTTTT. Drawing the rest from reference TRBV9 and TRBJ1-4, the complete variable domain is DSGVTQTPKHLITATGQRVTLRCSPRSGDLSVYWYQQSLDQGLQFLIQYYNGEERAKGNILERFSAQQFPDLHSELNLSSLELGDSALYFCASSRGAPGGTNEKLFFGSGTQLSVL.

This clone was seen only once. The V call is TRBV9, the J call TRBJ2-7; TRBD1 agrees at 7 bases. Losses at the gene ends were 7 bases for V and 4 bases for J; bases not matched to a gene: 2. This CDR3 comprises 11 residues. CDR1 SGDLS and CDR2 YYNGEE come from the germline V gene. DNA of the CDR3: TGTGCCAGCGGGACAGATTACGAGCAGTACTTC. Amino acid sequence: CASGTDYEQYF.

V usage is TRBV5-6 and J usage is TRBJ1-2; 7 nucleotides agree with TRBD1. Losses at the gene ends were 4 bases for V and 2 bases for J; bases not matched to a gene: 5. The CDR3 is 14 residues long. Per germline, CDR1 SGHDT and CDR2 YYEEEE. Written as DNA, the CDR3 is TGTGCCAGCAGCCCCCGGGACAGAAACTATGGCTACACCTTC. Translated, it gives CASSPRDRNYGYTF.

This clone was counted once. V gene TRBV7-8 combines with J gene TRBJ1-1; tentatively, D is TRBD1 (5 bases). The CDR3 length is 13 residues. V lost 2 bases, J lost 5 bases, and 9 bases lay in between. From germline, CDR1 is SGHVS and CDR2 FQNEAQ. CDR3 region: CASSLLEGTEAFF. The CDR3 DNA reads TGTGCCAGCAGCTTATTGGAGGGGACTGAAGCTTTCTTT.

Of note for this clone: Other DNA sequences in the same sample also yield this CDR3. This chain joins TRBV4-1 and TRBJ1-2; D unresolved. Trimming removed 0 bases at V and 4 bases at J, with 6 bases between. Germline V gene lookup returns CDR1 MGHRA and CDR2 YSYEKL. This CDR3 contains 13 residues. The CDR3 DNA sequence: TGCGCCAGCAGCCAAGAGAACAGCTATGGCTACACCTTC. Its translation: CASSQENSYGYTF.

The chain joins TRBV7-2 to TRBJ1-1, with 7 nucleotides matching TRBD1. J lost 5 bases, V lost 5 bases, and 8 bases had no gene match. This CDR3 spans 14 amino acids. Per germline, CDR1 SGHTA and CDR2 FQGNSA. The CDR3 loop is CASSPQGSWTEAFF. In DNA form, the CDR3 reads TGTGCCAGCAGCCCACAGGGGAGTTGGACTGAAGCTTTCTTT.

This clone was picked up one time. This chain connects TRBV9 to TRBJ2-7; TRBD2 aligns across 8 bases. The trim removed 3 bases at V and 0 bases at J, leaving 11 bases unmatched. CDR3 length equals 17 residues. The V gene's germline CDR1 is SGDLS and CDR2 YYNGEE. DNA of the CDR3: TGTGCCAGCAGCGCCGCGGTGGGACTAGTCCCCTCCTACGAGCAGTACTTC. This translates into CASSAAVGLVPSYEQYF.

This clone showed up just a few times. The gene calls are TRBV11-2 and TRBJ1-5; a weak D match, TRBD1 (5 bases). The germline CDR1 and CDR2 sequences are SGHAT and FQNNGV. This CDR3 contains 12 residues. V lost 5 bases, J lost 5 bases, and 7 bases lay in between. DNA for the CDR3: TGTGCCAGCAGCCGGGGGGATCAGCCCCAGCATTTT. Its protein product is CASSRGDQPQHF. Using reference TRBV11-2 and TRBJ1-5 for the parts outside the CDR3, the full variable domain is EAGVAQSPRYKIIEKRQSVAFWCNPISGHATLYWYQQILGQGPKLLIQFQNNGVVDDSQLPKDRFSAERLKGVDSTLKIQPAKLEDSAVYLCASSRGDQPQHFGDGTRLSIL.

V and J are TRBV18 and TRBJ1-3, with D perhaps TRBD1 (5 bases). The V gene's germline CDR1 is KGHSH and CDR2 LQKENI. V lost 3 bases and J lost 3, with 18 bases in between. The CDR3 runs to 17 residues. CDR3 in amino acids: CASSPRELDSFGNTIYF. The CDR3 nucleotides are TGTGCCAGCTCACCGCGGGAACTCGACAGTTTTGGAAACACCATATATTTT. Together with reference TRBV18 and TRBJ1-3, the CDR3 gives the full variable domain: NAGVMQNPRHLVRRRGQEARLRCSPMKGHSHVYWYRQLPEEGLKFMVYLQKENIIDESGMPKERFSAEFPKEGPSILRIQQVVRGDSAAYFCASSPRELDSFGNTIYFGEGSWLTVV.

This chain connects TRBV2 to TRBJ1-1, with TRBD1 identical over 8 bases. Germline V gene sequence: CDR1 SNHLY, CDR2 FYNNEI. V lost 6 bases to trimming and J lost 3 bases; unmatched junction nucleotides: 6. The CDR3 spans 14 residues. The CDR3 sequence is CASRRTGFHTEAFF. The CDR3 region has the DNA TGTGCCAGCAGAAGGACAGGGTTTCACACTGAAGCTTTCTTT. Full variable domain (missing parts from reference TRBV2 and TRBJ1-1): EPEVTQTPSHQVTQMGQEVILRCVPISNHLYFYWYRQILGQKVEFLVSFYNNEISEKSEIFDDQFSVERPDGSNFTLKIRSTKLEDSAMYFCASRRTGFHTEAFFGQGTRLTVV.

The CDR3 nucleotides read TGTGCCAGCTCACCACTTGCGGGGGGTCGGTCTGGGGCCAACGTCCTGACTTTC. It specifies CASSPLAGGRSGANVLTF. This sequence joins TRBV18 and TRBJ2-6; TRBD2 matches at 8 bases. V shed 1 base, J shed 1 base, and the junction held 6 bases outside the gene matches. The V gene's germline CDR1 is KGHSH and CDR2 LQKENI. The CDR3 spans 18 residues.

The CDR3: CASSAGTAGANVLTF. CDR3 bases: TGTGCCAGCAGCGCCGGGACAGCAGGGGCCAACGTCCTGACTTTC. V and J are TRBV6-5 and TRBJ2-6, with TRBD1 matching over 7 bases. Germline CDR1 and CDR2: MNHEY and SVGAGI. V shed 6 bases, J shed 4 bases, and the junction held 6 bases outside the gene matches. The CDR3 has 15 residues.

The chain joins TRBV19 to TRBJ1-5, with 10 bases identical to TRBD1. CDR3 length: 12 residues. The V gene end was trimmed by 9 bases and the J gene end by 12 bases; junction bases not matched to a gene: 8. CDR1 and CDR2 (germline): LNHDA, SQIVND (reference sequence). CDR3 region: CASAPGTGDQHF. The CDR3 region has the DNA TGTGCCAGCGCCCCCGGGACAGGGGACCAGCATTTT.

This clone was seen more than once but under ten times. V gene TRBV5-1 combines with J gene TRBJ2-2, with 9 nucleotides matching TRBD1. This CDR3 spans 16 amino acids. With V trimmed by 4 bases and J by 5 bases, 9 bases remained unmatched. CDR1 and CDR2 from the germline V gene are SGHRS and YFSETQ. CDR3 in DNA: TGCGCCAGCAGCGTATTGGGACAGGGAAATACCGGGGAGCTGTTTTTT. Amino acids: CASSVLGQGNTGELFF. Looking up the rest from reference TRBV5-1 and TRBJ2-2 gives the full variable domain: KAGVTQTPRYLIKTRGQQVTLSCSPISGHRSVSWYQQTPGQGLQFLFEYFSETQRNKGNFPGRFSGRQFSNSRSEMNVSTLELGDSALYLCASSVLGQGNTGELFFGEGSRLTVL.

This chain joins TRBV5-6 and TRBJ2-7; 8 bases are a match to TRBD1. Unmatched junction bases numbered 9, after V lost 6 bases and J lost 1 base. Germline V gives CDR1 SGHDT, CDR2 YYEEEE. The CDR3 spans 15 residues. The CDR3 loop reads CASTGTGLYSYEQYF. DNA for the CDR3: TGTGCCAGCACCGGGACAGGCCTCTATTCCTACGAGCAGTACTTC.

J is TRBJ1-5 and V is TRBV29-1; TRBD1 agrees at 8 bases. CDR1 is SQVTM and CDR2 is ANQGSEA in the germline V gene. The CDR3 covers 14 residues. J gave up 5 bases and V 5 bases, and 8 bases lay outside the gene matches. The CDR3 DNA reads TGCAGCGTTACAACAGGGGGAAGTTATCAGCCCCAGCATTTT. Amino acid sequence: CSVTTGGSYQPQHF.

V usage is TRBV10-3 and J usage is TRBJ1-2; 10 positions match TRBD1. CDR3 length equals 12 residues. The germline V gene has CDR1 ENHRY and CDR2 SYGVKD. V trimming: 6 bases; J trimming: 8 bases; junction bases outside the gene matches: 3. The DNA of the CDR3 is TGTGCCATCAGGGGGACAGGGGAAGGCTACACCTTC. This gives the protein CAIRGTGEGYTF.

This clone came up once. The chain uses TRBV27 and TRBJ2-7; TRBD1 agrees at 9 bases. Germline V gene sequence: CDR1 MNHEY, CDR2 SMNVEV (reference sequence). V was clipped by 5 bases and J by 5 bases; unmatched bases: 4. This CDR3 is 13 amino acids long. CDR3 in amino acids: CASSTGGRNEQYF. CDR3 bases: TGTGCCAGCAGTACAGGGGGCAGAAACGAGCAGTACTTC.

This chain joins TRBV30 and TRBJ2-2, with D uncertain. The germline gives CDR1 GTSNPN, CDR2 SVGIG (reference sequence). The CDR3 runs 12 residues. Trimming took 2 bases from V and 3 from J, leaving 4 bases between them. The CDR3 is CAWSPDTGELFF. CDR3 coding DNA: TGTGCCTGGAGTCCGGACACCGGGGAGCTGTTTTTT.

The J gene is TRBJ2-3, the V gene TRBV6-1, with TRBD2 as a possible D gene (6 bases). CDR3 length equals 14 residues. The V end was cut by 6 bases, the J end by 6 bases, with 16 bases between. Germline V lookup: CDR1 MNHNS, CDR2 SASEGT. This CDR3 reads CASSLQVAADTQYF. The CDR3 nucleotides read TGTGCCAGCAGCCTACAGGTAGCGGCGGATACGCAGTATTTT.

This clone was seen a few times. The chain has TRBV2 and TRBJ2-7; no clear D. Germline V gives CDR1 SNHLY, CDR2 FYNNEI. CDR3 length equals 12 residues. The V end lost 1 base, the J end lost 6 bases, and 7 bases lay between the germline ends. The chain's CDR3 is CASSEGFSEQYF. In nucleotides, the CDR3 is TGTGCCAGCAGTGAAGGGTTTAGCGAGCAGTACTTC.